The present entry profiles one TCR beta chain with its context. This clone appeared a single time. Its target antigen remains unknown. Per-base quality was not reported, and no clone a single base away is much larger than it. The data derive from a study of blood T cell repertoires in COVID-19 (dated by TCRdb to between 2020 and 2021). Some background on the complete study: Samples from collaborators originated in the United States, Italy and Spain and spanned both the acute and convalescent phases of COVID-19. The material from the prospective study consisted of cDNA or gDNA derived from T cells, B-cell-depleted T cells, or PBMCs. Deeply sampled blood TCRbeta repertoires from subjects exposed to, actively infected with, or recovered from COVID-19 were included in the dataset. A freely available public database, intended as a resource for researchers studying the immune response to SARS-CoV-2, is where the repertoires were released. Samples came from the ongoing ImmuneRACE study (first 160 participants) plus 1,254 subjects from 6 global collaborators. A de-identified subject ID, COVID-19 status, age in years and sex were almost always included in the sample metadata. HLA class I and class II types, where available, came from metadata supplied by the sample provider rather than from assay-based typing.

General conclusions and limits of the study: Clinical and demographic metadata were provided uncurated, with the amount varying by source and participant.

CDR1 and CDR2, per the germline V gene (reference sequence), are SGHKS and YYEKEE. Trimming accounts for 4 bases at V and 8 bases at J, while the number of junction bases matched to no gene is 11. Spanning cysteine to phenylalanine, the CDR3 consists of 14 amino acids. Here the CDR3 DNA is all that survives: 42 bases in frame from base 1. TCRbeta CDR3 regions were amplified from genomic DNA by means of the immunoSEQ Assay, a bias-controlled multiplex PCR. The authors' pipeline ran thus. The number of nucleated cells in each sample was estimated from the amplification of reference gene primers within the assay. To quantify the absolute abundance of each unique TCRbeta CDR3 rearrangement, sequence reads were collapsed and filtered. For each sample, productive Simpson clonality was calculated by taking the square root of Simpson's diversity index across productive rearrangements. TCRdb carries this immuneACCESS record with in-frame sequences only. Its versions omit some clonotypes, under half of them owing to an unresolved V gene in the studies checked, with the rest unexplained. The DNA gave D and trimming, while V, J and clone size come from that table. The sample data list 95,000 to 110,000 clones, and 70% to 85% of these were observed just once. The ten largest account for 3.3% of the sample.

The collaborating institutions used their own protocols to collect whole blood in K2EDTA tubes. For TCRbeta analysis, collaborators shipped samples in one of three forms: frozen whole blood, isolated PBMCs, or DNA extracted from either of those sample types. This receptor was obtained from a woman aged 80 or older with active or convalescent COVID-19. Here the chain combines TRBV5-5 and TRBJ2-7, and 8 bases in between align with TRBD1. Input material: peripheral blood. The nucleotide sequence is given as TGTGCCAGCAGCCAGCCGGGACAGGATTTCAAGCAGTACTTC. It is translated as CASSQPGQDFKQYF.